This T cell receptor (beta chain) was observed in a study of cytomegalovirus exposure and HLA in healthy donors. Primers: 60 Vbeta forward and 13 Jbeta reverse. Sequenced by immunoSEQ multiplex PCR; TCRdb stores in-frame clones only, minus some. The table lists about 140,000 clones, over 60% of them singletons. This clone has just one count. Germline V gene sequence: CDR1 SGHVS, CDR2 FQNEAQ. The V end was cut by 0 bases, the J end by 5 bases, with 10 bases between. CDR3 length: 14 residues. This sequence was found in a male donor in good health and CMV-seropositive. The chain uses TRBV7-8 and TRBJ2-5; TRBD2 might be the D (6 bases). Sequenced material: PBMCs. In DNA, the CDR3 is TGTGCCAGCAGCTTAGCGGGACTCCGTGAGACCCAGTACTTC. Protein product: CASSLAGLRETQYF.